Included here is one T cell receptor (beta chain) sequence, with context. These data come from a study of T cell responses to AZD1222 COVID-19 vaccine. Profiling relied on immunoSEQ multiplex PCR, and the TCRdb table lists in-frame clones only, not all of them. The sample yields about 180,000 clones, 94% seen once. Germline trimming cut 4 bases from V and 3 bases from J; bases unmatched to any gene: 5. Germline CDR1 is LNHDA and CDR2 is SQIVND (reference sequence). The CDR3 is 14 amino acids. Sequenced material: peripheral blood, taken 28 days after the second AZD1222 dose. The J gene is TRBJ1-1, the V gene TRBV19; 7 bases match TRBD1. The sequence was obtained from an adult who received the AZD1222 COVID-19 vaccine. DNA for the CDR3: TGTGCCAGTAGTACCTCAGGGGGGTACACTGAAGCTTTCTTT. Translated, it gives CASSTSGGYTEAFF.